The following is a T cell receptor beta chain sequence with its context. Its antigen is not identified. Patients with a history of autoimmune disease or on systemic immunosuppression were excluded. This record comes from a study of OX40 agonist ivuxolimab in advanced cancers. Turning to the study itself: Patients were infused with ivuxolimab every 2 weeks at 0.01 to 10 mg/kg.

This table comes from immunoSEQ multiplex PCR, and its TCRdb copy is limited to in-frame clones, with some not included. The sample gives under 25,000 clones, around 79% of which show up once; roughly a third is in the top ten. Study findings and constraints: The specificity for antigen of the expanded peripheral T cells was not determined. Compared with CD4+, CD8+ T cells on average had more expanded clones.

The CDR3 totals 15 residues. Germline CDR1 is MNHEY and CDR2 is SVGAGI. The V gene lost 2 bases and the J gene lost 5 bases, with 12 bases spanning the gap. The receptor comes from an adult with an advanced solid tumor such as melanoma, head and neck, liver or kidney cancer. V usage is TRBV6-5 and J usage is TRBJ2-2; D not resolved. The sequences come from CD4+ or CD8+ T cells sorted from blood, collected in a trial of the OX40 agonist ivuxolimab. The CDR3 sequence: CASSYDPIKTGELFF. The CDR3 coding sequence is TGTGCCAGCAGTTACGATCCCATAAAGACCGGGGAGCTGTTTTTT.